What follows is one T cell receptor (beta chain) and its context. The sample originates from a study of blood T cell repertoires in COVID-19. Study details: Samples representing acute and convalescent COVID-19 were sourced from the United States, Italy and Spain. Sources were T cells, B-cell-depleted T cells, or PBMCs; the material itself was cDNA or gDNA.

Some clones are missing from TCRdb's copy, which holds only in-frame ones; the method was immunoSEQ multiplex PCR. Of 150,000 to 200,000 clones listed, roughly nine tenths were seen once; the top ten hold approximately 3%. The V gene lost 1 base and the J gene lost 3 bases, with 14 bases spanning the gap. The germline V gene encodes CDR1 SGHTA and CDR2 FQGNSA. This CDR3 spans 16 amino acids. The material sequenced was peripheral blood. This receptor was obtained from a man aged 60 to 69 with acute or convalescent COVID-19. The V gene is TRBV7-2, the J gene TRBJ2-3; a weak D match, TRBD1 (5 bases). The CDR3 DNA is TGTGCCAGCAGCTTAGTTCAGGGCTATTGGACAGATACGCAGTATTTT. This encodes CASSLVQGYWTDTQYF. The full variable domain, completed using reference TRBV7-2 and TRBJ2-3, is GAGVSQSPSNKVTEKGKDVELRCDPISGHTALYWYRQSLGQGLEFLIYFQGNSAPDKSGLPSDRFSAERTGGSVSTLTIQRTQQEDSAVYLCASSLVQGYWTDTQYFGPGTRLTVL.